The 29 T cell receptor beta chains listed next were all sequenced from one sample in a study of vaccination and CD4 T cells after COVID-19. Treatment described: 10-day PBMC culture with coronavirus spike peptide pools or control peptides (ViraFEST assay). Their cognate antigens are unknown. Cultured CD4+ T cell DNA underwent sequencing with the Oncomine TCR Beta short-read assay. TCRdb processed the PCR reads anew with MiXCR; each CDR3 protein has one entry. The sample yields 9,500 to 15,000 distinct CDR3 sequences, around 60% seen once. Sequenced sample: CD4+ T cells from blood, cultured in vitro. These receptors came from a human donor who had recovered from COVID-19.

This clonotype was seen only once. The CDR3 here is CASRKQADTEAFF. DNA for the CDR3: TGTGCCAGCAGGAAACAGGCGGACACTGAAGCTTTCTTT. This sequence joins TRBV6-1 and TRBJ1-1; D is possibly TRBD1 (5 bases). V was cut by 6 bases and J by 3 bases, with 11 bases left in between. Germline V gives CDR1 MNHNS, CDR2 SASEGT. This CDR3 spans 13 amino acids.

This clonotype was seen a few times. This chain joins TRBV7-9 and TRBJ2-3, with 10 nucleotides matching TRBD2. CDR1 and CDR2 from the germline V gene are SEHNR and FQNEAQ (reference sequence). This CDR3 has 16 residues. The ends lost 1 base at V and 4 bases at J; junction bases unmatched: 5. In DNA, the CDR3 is TGTGCCAGCAGCTTAGGAGCGGGAGGGCCCTCAGATACGCAGTATTTT. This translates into CASSLGAGGPSDTQYF.

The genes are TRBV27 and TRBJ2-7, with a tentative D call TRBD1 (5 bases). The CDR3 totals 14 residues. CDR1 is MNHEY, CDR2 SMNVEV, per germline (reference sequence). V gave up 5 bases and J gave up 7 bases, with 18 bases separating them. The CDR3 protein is CASSLLRGFEEQYF. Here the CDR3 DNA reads TGTGCCAGCAGTCTCCTTAGGGGCTTCGAGGAGCAGTACTTC.

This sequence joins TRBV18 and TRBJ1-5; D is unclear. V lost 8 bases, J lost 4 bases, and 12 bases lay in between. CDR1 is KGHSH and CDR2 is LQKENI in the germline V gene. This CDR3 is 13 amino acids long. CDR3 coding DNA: TGTGCCAGCGGCGCGCAGCGGAATCAGCCCCAGCATTTT. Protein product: CASGAQRNQPQHF. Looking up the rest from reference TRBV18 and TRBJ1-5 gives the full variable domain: NAGVMQNPRHLVRRRGQEARLRCSPMKGHSHVYWYRQLPEEGLKFMVYLQKENIIDESGMPKERFSAEFPKEGPSILRIQQVVRGDSAAYFCASGAQRNQPQHFGDGTRLSIL.

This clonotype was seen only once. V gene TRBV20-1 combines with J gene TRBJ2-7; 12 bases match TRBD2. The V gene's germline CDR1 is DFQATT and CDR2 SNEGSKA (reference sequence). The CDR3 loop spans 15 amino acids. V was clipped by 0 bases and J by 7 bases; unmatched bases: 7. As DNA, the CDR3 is TGCAGTGCTAGAGAGTCTAGCGGGGGGGCATATGAGCAGTACTTC. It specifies CSARESSGGAYEQYF.

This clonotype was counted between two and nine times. The CDR3 coding sequence is TGTGCCAGCAGTGAGTTGGGGGCTGTAAACACTGAAGCTTTCTTT. Translation: CASSELGAVNTEAFF. The genes are TRBV2 and TRBJ1-1; tentative D call: TRBD1 (6 bases). The V and J ends lost 3 bases and 2 bases respectively, with 13 bases between them. This CDR3 spans 15 amino acids. The germline CDR1 and CDR2 sequences are SNHLY and FYNNEI.

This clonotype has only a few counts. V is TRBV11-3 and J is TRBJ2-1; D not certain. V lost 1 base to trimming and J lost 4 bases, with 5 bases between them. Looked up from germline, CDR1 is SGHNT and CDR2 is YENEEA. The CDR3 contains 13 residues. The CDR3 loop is CASSLGGYNEQFF. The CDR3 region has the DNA TGTGCCAGCAGCTTAGGTGGTTACAATGAGCAGTTCTTC.

CDR3 in DNA: TGTGCCAGCAGCCAGACTAGCGGGGGGGCCACGGTCTACGAGCAGTACTTC. It encodes CASSQTSGGATVYEQYF. The gene calls are TRBV7-2 and TRBJ2-7; 14 bases map to TRBD2. V lost 5 bases, J lost 3 bases, and 9 bases stayed unmatched. This CDR3 spans 17 amino acids. Looked up from germline, CDR1 is SGHTA and CDR2 is FQGNSA.

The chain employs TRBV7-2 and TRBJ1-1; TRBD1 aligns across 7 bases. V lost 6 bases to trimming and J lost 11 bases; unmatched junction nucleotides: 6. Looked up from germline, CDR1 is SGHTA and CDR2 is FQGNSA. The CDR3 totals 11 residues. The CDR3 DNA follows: TGTGCCAGCAGTCAGAGGGGGCCGGCTTTCTTT. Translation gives CASSQRGPAFF. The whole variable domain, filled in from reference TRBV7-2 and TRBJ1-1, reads GAGVSQSPSNKVTEKGKDVELRCDPISGHTALYWYRQSLGQGLEFLIYFQGNSAPDKSGLPSDRFSAERTGGSVSTLTIQRTQQEDSAVYLCASSQRGPAFFGQGTRLTVV.

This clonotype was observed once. CDR3 amino acids: CASSNRTTDTQYF. CDR3 in DNA: TGTGCCAGCAGCAATCGTACCACAGATACGCAGTATTTT. J is TRBJ2-3 and V is TRBV21-1. TRBV21-1 is a pseudogene locus. The CDR3 loop spans 13 amino acids.

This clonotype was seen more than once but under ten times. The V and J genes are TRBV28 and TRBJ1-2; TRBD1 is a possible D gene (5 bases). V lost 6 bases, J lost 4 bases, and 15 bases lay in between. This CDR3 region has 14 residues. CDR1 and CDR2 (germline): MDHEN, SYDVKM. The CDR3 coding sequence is TGTGCCAGCAGACCGGGGGACGGCCCCTATGGCTACACCTTC. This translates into CASRPGDGPYGYTF.

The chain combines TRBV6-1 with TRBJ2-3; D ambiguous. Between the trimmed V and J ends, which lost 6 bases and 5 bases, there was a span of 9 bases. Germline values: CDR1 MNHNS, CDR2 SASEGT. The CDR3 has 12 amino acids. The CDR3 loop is CASRRLVDTQYF. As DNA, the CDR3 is TGTGCCAGCAGGAGGTTGGTAGATACGCAGTATTTT.

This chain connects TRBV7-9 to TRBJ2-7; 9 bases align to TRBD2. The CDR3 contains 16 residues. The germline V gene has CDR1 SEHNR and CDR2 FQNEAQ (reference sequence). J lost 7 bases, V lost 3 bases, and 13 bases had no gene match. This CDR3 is CASSFSRAGLAREQYF. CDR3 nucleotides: TGTGCCAGCAGCTTTTCCAGGGCCGGACTAGCGCGGGAGCAGTACTTC.

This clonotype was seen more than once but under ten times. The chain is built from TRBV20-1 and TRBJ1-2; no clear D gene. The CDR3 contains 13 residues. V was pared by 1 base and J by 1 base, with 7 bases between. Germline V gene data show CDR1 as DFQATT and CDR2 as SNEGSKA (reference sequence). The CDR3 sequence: CSARVASNYGYTF. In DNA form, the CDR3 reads TGCAGTGCTAGAGTGGCCAGTAACTATGGCTACACCTTC.

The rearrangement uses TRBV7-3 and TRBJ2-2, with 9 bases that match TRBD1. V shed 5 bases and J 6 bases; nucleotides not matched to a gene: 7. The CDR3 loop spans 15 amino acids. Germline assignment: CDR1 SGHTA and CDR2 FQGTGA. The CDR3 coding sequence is TGTGCCAGCAGCCTCGGGACAGGGTCTGCCGGGGAGCTGTTTTTT. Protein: CASSLGTGSAGELFF. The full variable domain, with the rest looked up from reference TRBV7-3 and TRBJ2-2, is GAGVSQTPSNKVTEKGKYVELRCDPISGHTALYWYRQSLGQGPEFLIYFQGTGAADDSGLPNDRFFAVRPEGSVSTLKIQRTERGDSAVYLCASSLGTGSAGELFFGEGSRLTVL.

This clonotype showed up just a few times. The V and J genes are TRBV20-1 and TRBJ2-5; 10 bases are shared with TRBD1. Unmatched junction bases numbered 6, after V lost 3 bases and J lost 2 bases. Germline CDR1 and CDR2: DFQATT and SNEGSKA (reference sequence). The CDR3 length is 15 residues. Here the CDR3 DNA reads TGCAGTGCTAGGCCCGGGACAGGGGCACAAGAGACCCAGTACTTC. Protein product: CSARPGTGAQETQYF.

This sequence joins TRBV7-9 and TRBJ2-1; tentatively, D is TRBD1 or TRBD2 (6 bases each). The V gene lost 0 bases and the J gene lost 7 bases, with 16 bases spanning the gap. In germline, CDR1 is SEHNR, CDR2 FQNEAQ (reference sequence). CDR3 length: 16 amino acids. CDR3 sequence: CASSLALSRGRNEQFF. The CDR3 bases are TGTGCCAGCAGCTTAGCGCTTTCCCGGGGGCGGAATGAGCAGTTCTTC.

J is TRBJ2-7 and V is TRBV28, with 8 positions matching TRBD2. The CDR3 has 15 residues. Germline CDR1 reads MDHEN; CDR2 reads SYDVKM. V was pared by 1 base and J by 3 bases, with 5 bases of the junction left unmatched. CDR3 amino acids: CASSLSLAGIYEQYF. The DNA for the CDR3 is TGTGCCAGCAGTTTATCCTTAGCGGGGATCTACGAGCAGTACTTC.

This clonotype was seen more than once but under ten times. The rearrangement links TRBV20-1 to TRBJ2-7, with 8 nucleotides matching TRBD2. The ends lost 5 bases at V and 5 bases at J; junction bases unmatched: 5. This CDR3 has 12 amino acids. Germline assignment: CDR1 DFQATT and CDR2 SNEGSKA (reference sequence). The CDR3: CSAQGLGNEQYF. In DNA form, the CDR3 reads TGCAGTGCTCAGGGACTAGGAAACGAGCAGTACTTC.

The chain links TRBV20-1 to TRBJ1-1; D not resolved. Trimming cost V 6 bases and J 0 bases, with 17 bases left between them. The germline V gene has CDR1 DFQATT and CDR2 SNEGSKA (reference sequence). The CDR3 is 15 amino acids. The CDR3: CSASTLSFLNTEAFF. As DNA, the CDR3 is TGCAGTGCCTCGACACTGAGCTTTCTGAACACTGAAGCTTTCTTT.

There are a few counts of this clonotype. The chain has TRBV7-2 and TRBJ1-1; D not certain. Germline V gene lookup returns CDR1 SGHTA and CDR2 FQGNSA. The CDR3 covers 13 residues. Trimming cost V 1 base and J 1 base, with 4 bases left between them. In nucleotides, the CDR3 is TGTGCCAGCAGCTTAGAAGGGAACACTGAAGCTTTCTTT. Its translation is CASSLEGNTEAFF.

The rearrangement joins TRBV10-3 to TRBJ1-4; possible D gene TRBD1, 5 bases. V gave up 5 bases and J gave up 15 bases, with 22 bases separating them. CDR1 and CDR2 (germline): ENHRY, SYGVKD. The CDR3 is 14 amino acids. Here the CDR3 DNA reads TGTGCCATCAGTCCAGCCAGGGATGCCTTGAAAGTGTTTTTT. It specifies CAISPARDALKVFF.

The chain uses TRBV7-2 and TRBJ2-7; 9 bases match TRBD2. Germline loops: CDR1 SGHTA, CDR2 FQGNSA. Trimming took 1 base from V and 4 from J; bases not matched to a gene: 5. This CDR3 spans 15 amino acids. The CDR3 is CASSLGASGAYEQYF. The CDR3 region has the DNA TGTGCCAGCAGCTTAGGGGCTAGCGGGGCTTACGAGCAGTACTTC.

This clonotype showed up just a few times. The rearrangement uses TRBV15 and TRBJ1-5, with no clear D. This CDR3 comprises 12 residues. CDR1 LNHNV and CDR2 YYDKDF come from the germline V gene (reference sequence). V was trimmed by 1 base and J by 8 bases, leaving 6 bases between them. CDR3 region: CATSRVGEPQHF. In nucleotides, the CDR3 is TGTGCCACCAGCAGAGTTGGCGAGCCCCAGCATTTT.

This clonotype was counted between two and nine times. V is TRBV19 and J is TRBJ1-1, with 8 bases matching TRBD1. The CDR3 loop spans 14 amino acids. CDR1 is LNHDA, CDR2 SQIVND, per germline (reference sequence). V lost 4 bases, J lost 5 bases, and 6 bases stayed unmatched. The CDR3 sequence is CASSTQGVGTEAFF. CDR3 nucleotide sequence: TGTGCCAGTAGTACACAGGGGGTAGGAACTGAAGCTTTCTTT.

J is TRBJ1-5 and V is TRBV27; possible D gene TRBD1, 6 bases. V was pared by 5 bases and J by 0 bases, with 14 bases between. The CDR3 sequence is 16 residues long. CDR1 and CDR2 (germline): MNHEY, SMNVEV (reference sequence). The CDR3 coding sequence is TGTGCCAGCAGTAACCGCCGGGGGCCTAGCAATCAGCCCCAGCATTTT. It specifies CASSNRRGPSNQPQHF.

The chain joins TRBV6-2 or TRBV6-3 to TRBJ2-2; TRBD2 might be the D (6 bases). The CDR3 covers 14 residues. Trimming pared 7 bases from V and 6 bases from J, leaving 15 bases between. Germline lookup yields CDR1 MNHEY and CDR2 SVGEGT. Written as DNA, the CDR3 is TGTGCCAGCACCTCAGTAGGGAGGCCCGGGGAGCTGTTTTTT. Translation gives CASTSVGRPGELFF.

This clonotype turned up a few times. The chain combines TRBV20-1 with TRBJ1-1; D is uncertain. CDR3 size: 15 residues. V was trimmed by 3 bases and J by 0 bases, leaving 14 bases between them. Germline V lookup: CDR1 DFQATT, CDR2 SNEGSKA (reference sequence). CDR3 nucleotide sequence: TGCAGTGCTAGGGAAGGGAGTGGGGTGAACACTGAAGCTTTCTTT. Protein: CSAREGSGVNTEAFF.

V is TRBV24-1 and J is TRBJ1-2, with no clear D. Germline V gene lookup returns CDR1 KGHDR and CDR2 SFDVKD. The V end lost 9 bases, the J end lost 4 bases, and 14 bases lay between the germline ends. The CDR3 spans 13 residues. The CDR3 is CATAPQVGYGYTF. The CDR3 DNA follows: TGTGCCACCGCCCCCCAGGTGGGCTATGGCTACACCTTC.